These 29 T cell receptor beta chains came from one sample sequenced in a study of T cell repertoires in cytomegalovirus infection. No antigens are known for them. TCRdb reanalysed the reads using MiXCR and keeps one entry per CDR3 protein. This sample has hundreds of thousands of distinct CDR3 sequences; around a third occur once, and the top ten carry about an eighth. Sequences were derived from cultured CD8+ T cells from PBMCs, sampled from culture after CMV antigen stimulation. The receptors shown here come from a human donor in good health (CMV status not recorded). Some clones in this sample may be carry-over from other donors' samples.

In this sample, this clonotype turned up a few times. CDR3 in DNA: TGTGCCAGCAAAGGGGGCGCCTACGAGCAGTACTTC. Translated: CASKGGAYEQYF. The chain recombines TRBV2 with TRBJ2-7; 7 positions agree with TRBD1. The CDR3 loop spans 12 amino acids. CDR1 is SNHLY, CDR2 FYNNEI, per germline. The ends lost 7 bases at V and 2 bases at J; junction bases unmatched: 2.

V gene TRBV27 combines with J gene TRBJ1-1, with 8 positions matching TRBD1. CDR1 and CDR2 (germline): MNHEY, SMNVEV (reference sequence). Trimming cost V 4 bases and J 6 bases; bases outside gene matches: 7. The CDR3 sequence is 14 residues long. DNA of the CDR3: TGTGCCAGCAGTTCAGGACAGGGCTTTCCTGAAGCTTTCTTT. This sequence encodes CASSSGQGFPEAFF.

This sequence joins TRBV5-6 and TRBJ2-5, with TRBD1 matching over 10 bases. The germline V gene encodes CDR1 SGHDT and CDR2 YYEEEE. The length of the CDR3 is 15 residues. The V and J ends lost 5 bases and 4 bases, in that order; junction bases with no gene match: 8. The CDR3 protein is CASSWGTGAGETQYF. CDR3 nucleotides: TGTGCCAGCAGTTGGGGGACAGGGGCCGGAGAGACCCAGTACTTC.

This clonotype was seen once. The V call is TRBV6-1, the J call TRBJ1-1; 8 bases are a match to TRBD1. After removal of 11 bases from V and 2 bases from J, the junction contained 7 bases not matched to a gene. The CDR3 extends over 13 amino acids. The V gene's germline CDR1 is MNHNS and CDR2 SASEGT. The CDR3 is CASGQGINTEAFF. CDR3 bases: TGTGCCTCCGGACAGGGCATTAACACTGAAGCTTTCTTT.

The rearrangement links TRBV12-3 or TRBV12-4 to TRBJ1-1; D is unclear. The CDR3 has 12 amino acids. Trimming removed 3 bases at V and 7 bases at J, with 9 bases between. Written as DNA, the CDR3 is TGTGCCAGCAGTTTTGATCTTCTTGAAGCTTTCTTT. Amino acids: CASSFDLLEAFF.

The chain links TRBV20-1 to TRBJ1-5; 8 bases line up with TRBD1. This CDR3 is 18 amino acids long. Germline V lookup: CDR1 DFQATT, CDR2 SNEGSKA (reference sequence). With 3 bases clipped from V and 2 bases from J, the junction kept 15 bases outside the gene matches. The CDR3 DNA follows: TGCAGTGCTAGGCTTGGACAGGGATGGGCCCGGGGCAATCAGCCCCAGCATTTT. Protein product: CSARLGQGWARGNQPQHF.

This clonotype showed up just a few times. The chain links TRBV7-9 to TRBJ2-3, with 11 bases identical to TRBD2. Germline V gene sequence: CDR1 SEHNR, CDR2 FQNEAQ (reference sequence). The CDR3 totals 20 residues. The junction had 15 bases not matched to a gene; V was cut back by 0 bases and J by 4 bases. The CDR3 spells CASSLASRILSGGAPDTQYF. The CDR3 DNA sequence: TGTGCCAGCAGCTTAGCGTCAAGGATCCTTAGCGGGGGGGCCCCAGATACGCAGTATTTT.

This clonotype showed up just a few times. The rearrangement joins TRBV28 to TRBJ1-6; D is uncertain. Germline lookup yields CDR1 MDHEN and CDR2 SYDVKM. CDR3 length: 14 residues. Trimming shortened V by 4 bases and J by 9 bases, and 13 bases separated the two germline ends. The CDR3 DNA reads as TGTGCCAGCAGTTCACGTATGGGAGTTTCACCCCTCCACTTT. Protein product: CASSSRMGVSPLHF.

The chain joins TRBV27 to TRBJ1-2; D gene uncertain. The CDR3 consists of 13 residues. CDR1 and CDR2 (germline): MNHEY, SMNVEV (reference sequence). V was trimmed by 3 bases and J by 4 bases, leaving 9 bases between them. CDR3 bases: TGTGCCAGCAGTTTGACTCCTACCTATGGCTACACCTTC. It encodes CASSLTPTYGYTF.

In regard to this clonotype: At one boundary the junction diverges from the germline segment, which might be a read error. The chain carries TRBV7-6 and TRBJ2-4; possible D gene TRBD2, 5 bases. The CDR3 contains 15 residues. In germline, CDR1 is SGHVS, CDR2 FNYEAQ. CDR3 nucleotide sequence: TGTGCCAACAGCTTAGACGGGGAAGGGAAAAACATTCAGTACTTC. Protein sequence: CANSLDGEGKNIQYF.

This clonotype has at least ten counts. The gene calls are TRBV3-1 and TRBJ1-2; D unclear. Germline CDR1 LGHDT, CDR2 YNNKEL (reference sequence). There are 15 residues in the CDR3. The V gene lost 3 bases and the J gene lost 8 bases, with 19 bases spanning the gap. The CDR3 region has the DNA TGTGCCAGCAGCCAGGTACCGGGCCTCAAAGCGGGCTACACCTTC. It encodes CASSQVPGLKAGYTF.

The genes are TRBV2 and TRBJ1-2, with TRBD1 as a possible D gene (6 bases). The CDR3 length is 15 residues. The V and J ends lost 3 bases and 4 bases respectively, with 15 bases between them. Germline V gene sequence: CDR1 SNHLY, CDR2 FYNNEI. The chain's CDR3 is CASSDKGQGGYGYTF. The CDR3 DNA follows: TGTGCCAGCAGTGATAAAGGACAAGGGGGCTATGGCTACACCTTC.

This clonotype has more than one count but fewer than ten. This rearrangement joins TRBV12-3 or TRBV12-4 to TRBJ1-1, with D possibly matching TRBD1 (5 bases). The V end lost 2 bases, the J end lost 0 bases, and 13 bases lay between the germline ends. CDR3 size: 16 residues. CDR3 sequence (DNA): TGTGCCAGCAGTTTAAGAGGGGCGCCCATGAACACTGAAGCTTTCTTT. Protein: CASSLRGAPMNTEAFF.

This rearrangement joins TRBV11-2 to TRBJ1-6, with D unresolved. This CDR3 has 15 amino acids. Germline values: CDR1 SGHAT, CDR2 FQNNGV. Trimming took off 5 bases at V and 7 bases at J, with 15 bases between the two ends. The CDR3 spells CASSALVGWNSPLHF. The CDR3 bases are TGTGCCAGCAGCGCACTTGTAGGGTGGAATTCACCCCTCCACTTT.

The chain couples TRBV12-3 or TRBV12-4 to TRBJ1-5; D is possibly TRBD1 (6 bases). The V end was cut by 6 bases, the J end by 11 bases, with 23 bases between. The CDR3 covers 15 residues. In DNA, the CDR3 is TGTGCCAGCAGCCCTATGGACAGTGGCAGGAGCGCCCAGCATTTT. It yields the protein CASSPMDSGRSAQHF.

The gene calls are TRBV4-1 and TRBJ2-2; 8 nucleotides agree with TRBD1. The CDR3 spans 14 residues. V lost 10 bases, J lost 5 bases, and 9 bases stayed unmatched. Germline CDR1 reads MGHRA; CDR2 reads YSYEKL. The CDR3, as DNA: TGCGCCACCCAGACAGGGGTCGGGACCGGGGAGCTGTTTTTT. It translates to CATQTGVGTGELFF.

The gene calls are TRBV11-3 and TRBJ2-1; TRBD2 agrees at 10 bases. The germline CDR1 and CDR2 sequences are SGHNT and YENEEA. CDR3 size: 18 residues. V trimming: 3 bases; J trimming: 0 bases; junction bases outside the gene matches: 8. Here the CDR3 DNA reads TGTGCCAGCAGCTTCTCCTCACTAGCGGGGAGCTCCTACAATGAGCAGTTCTTC. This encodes CASSFSSLAGSSYNEQFF.

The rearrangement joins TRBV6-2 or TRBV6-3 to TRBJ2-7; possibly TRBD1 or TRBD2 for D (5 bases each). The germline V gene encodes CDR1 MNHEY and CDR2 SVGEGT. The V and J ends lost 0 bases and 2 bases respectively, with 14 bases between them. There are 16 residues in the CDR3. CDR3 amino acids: CASSYSRQGVAYEQYV. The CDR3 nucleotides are TGTGCCAGCAGTTACTCGAGGCAGGGAGTCGCCTACGAGCAGTACGTC.

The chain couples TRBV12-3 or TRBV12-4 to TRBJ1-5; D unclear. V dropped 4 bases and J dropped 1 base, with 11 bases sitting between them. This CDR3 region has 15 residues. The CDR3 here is CASSSPGGSNQPQHF. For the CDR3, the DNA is TGTGCCAGCAGTTCCCCGGGAGGAAGCAATCAGCCCCAGCATTTT.

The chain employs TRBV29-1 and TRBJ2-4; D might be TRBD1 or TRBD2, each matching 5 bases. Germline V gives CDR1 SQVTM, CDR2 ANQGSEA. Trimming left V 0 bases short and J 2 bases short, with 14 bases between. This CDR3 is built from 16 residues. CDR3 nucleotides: TGCAGCGTTGAAGATGGGGACGGCGAACCCAAAAACATTCAGTACTTC. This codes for CSVEDGDGEPKNIQYF.

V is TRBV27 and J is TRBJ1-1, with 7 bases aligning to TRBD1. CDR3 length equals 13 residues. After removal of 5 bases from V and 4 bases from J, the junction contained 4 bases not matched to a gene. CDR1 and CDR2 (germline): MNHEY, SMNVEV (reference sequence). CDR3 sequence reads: CASSVGGPTEAFF. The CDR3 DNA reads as TGTGCCAGCAGTGTAGGGGGCCCCACTGAAGCTTTCTTT.

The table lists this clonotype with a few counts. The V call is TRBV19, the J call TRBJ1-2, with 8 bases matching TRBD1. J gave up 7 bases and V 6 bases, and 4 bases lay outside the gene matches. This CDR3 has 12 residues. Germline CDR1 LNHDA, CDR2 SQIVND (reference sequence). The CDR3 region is CASRAGGLGYTF. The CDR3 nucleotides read TGTGCCAGTAGAGCAGGGGGCCTTGGCTACACCTTC.

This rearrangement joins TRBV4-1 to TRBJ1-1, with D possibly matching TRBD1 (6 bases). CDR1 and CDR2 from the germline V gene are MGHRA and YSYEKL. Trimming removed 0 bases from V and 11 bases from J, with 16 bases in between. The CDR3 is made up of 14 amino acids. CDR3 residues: CASSQDPQGYRAFF. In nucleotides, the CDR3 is TGCGCCAGCAGCCAAGACCCACAGGGATATCGGGCTTTCTTT.

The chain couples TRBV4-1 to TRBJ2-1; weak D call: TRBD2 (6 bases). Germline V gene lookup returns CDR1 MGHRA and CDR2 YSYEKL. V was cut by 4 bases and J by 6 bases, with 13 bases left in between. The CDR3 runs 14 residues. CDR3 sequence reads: CASSRRESSNEQFF. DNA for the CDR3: TGCGCCAGCAGCCGCCGGGAGAGCTCCAATGAGCAGTTCTTC.

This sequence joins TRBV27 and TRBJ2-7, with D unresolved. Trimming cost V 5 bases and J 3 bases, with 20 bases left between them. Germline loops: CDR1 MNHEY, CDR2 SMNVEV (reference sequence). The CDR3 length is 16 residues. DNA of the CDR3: TGTGCCAGCAGTCCTCTACCCCGGACGGAGCGCTACGAGCAGTACTTC. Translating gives CASSPLPRTERYEQYF.

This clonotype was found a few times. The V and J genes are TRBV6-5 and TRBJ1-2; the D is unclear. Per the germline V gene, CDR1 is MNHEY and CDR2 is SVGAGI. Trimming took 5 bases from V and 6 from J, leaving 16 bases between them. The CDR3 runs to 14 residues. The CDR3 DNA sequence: TGTGCCAGCAGTCCGAATCCGAACGGAGATGGCTACACCTTC. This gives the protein CASSPNPNGDGYTF.

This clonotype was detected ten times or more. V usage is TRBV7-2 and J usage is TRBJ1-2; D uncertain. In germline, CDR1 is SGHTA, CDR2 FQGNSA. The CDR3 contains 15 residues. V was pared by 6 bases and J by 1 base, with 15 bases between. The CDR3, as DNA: TGTGCCAGCAGGCCTGGAGGCAGACTTAACTATGGCTACACCTTC. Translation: CASRPGGRLNYGYTF.

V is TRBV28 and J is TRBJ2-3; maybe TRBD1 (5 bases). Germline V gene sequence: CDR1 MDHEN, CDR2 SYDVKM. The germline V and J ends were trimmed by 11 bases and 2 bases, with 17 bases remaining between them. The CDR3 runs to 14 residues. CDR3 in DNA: TGTGCCTCCAACCAGGGCAGGATCACAGATACGCAGTATTTT. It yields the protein CASNQGRITDTQYF.

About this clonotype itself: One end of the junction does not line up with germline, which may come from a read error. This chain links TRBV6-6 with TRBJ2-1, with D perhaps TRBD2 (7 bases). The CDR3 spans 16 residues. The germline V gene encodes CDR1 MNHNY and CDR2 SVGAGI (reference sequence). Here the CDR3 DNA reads TGTGCCAGCAGTTACTCTAGGGGGGGGGCCCACAGTGAGGAGTTCTTC. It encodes CASSYSRGGAHSEEFF.